These 4 T cell receptor beta chains share one sample of origin, sequenced in a study of blood T cell repertoires in COVID-19 (dated by TCRdb to the early 2020s). Library prep was done by the immunoSEQ multiplex PCR assay. Not all clones reach the TCRdb copy of this immuneACCESS table, which keeps in-frame sequences only. Checked studies attribute under half of the gap to unresolved V genes and leave the rest unexplained. This sample is represented by about 400,000 clones; 70% to 90% of them were singletons. Under 8.5% of the sample is in the top ten clones. Sequencing was done on a sample of peripheral blood. These receptors all come from a woman aged 55 to 70 with COVID-19, enrolled during active disease.

The rearrangement links TRBV13 to TRBJ1-1, with a tentative D call TRBD1 (5 bases). V gave up 5 bases and J gave up 3 bases, with 16 bases separating them. The germline V gene encodes CDR1 PRHDT and CDR2 FYEKMQ (reference sequence). The CDR3 sequence is 15 residues long. DNA for the CDR3: TGTGCCAGCAGCCCCAGACCGACAGTTTACACTGAAGCTTTCTTT. Its translation: CASSPRPTVYTEAFF. Using reference TRBV13 and TRBJ1-1 for the parts outside the CDR3, the full variable domain is AAGVIQSPRHLIKEKRETATLKCYPIPRHDTVYWYQQGPGQDPQFLISFYEKMQSDKGSIPDRFSAQQFSDYHSELNMSSLELGDSALYFCASSPRPTVYTEAFFGQGTRLTVV.

V usage is TRBV4-1 and J usage is TRBJ1-5; 8 nucleotides align to TRBD1. V was clipped by 4 bases and J by 4 bases; unmatched bases: 6. The germline V gene encodes CDR1 MGHRA and CDR2 YSYEKL. The CDR3 loop spans 15 amino acids. The CDR3 spells CASSPGTGMNQPQHF. The CDR3 DNA is TGCGCCAGCAGCCCCGGGACAGGAATGAATCAGCCCCAGCATTTT.

The genes are TRBV9 and TRBJ2-7; 8 bases match TRBD1. J gave up 4 bases and V 2 bases, and 8 bases lay outside the gene matches. Germline V CDR1 and CDR2: SGDLS, YYNGEE. This CDR3 contains 15 residues. CDR3 coding DNA: TGTGCCAGCAGCGTGGGACAGGCCATGGGGTACGAGCAGTACTTC. It specifies CASSVGQAMGYEQYF.

This chain uses TRBV21-1 with TRBJ2-1; no check of the table's D call, TRBD1, against the DNA was made. TRBV21-1 is deemed a pseudogene. CDR3 length: 17 amino acids. The CDR3 coding sequence is TGTGCCAGCAGCAAAGCCCCCGACACGAAGGTCGGCAATGAGCAGTTCTTC. Translated, it gives CASSKAPDTKVGNEQFF.